Shown below are 2 T cell receptor beta chains from a single sample sequenced in a study of PD-1 blockade in classical Hodgkin lymphoma. As to time point: cycle 4 day 1 (C4D1), after five to seven weeks of nivolumab. Relapse was seen in all patients after autologous stem cell transplantation, and brentuximab vedotin exposure was variable. Some clones are missing from TCRdb's copy, which holds only in-frame ones; the method was immunoSEQ multiplex PCR. The sample lists about 19,000 clones, 65% to 80% occurring once. The sequencing used peripheral blood mononuclear cells (PBMCs), collected before the fourth cycle of nivolumab. The receptors shown here come from a human donor with classical Hodgkin lymphoma.

The chain employs TRBV30 and TRBJ1-3; D not resolved. In germline, CDR1 is GTSNPN, CDR2 SVGIG (reference sequence). The V end lost 1 base, the J end lost 7 bases, and 11 bases lay between the germline ends. This CDR3 is 13 amino acids long. CDR3 loop: CAWSAHLGNTIYF. The CDR3 bases are TGTGCCTGGAGTGCTCACCTAGGTAACACCATATATTTT.

The chain combines TRBV19 with TRBJ2-1; 8 bases align to TRBD2. Germline values: CDR1 LNHDA, CDR2 SQIVND (reference sequence). The CDR3 extends over 16 amino acids. The J segment lost 2 bases and the V segment lost 7 bases, leaving 10 bases of the junction unmatched. CDR3 coding DNA: TGTGCCAGTAATCGAGCGGGAGTTGGAACCTACAATGAGCAGTTCTTC. Amino acids: CASNRAGVGTYNEQFF.